The 5 T cell receptor beta chains in this list originate from one sample, sequenced in a study of cytomegalovirus exposure and HLA in healthy donors. Use of 60 Vbeta and 13 Jbeta primers characterized the PCR. Using immunoSEQ multiplex PCR, the repertoire was profiled, and TCRdb retains in-frame clones only, with some absent. The sample contains 95,000 to 150,000 clones, around 77% of which appear only once. Source material: PBMCs. The receptor source for this set is a human donor in good health.

As to this clone: The junction does not match germline at one end; this may be a read error. The genes are TRBV27 and TRBJ1-1; D remains unclear. Looked up from germline, CDR1 is MNHEY and CDR2 is SMNVEV (reference sequence). This CDR3 contains 13 residues. CDR3 in amino acids: CASRDILNTEAFF. The CDR3 DNA sequence: TGTGCCAGCCGCGACATATTGAATACTGAAGCTTTCTTT.

This chain links TRBV14 with TRBJ1-3; unclear D gene. V dropped 3 bases and J dropped 4 bases, with 16 bases sitting between them. The germline V gene has CDR1 SGHDN and CDR2 FVKESK. The CDR3 consists of 16 residues. The CDR3 is CASSHLQVNPGNTIYF. CDR3 coding DNA: TGTGCCAGCAGCCACCTCCAGGTTAATCCGGGAAACACCATATATTTT.

The chain carries TRBV6-6 and TRBJ1-1, with D perhaps matching TRBD1 (6 bases). Germline CDR1 is MNHNY and CDR2 is SVGAGI (reference sequence). V dropped 0 bases and J dropped 2 bases, with 13 bases sitting between them. This CDR3 contains 16 residues. In DNA, the CDR3 is TGTGCCAGCAGTTACTCGGGGACATGGGTAAACACTGAAGCTTTCTTT. Protein product: CASSYSGTWVNTEAFF.

V usage is TRBV4-1 and J usage is TRBJ2-3, with TRBD2 matching over 10 bases. J was trimmed by 6 bases and V by 0 bases; bases with no gene match: 9. The CDR3 runs 17 residues. The germline CDR1 and CDR2 sequences are MGHRA and YSYEKL. CDR3 nucleotide sequence: TGCGCCAGCAGCCAAGATCTGACTAGCGGGTTATCGGATACGCAGTATTTT. Encoded protein: CASSQDLTSGLSDTQYF.

This clone was counted between two and nine times. This chain uses TRBV28 with TRBJ1-5; maybe TRBD1 (5 bases). The CDR3 extends over 15 amino acids. The V gene's germline CDR1 is MDHEN and CDR2 SYDVKM. Trimming stripped 2 bases from V and 5 bases from J, with 13 bases between. In DNA form, the CDR3 reads TGTGCCAGCAGTTTACGGCAGGGAGGGGATCAGCCCCAGCATTTT. Translated: CASSLRQGGDQPQHF.